This T cell receptor (beta chain) is drawn from a study of regulatory T cells in long-lasting Graves disease. Time point in this sample: newly diagnosed GD, antithyroid drugs for less than 3 months. TCR sequences were obtained from RNA taken from PBMCs. Relying on iRepertoire HTBI primers and Arm-PCR of CDR3 regions, the team built TCR beta libraries. MiXCR was run by TCRdb on the multiplex PCR reads, yielding one entry per CDR3 protein. The data hold 680,000 or so distinct CDR3 sequences, with roughly 15% observed a single time. This clonotype occurred many times. These data also featured in a second study, about T cells in Graves' hyperthyroidism and ophthalmopathy.

This clonotype was obtained from a young woman with Graves disease. This specimen consisted of peripheral blood mononuclear cells (PBMCs), obtained at new diagnosis, from a patient treated with antithyroid drugs.

DNA of the CDR3: TGCGCCAGCAGCACACGGACAGACGGGGAGCTGTTTTTT. This gives the protein CASSTRTDGELFF. This sequence joins TRBV5-1 and TRBJ2-2; D perhaps matches TRBD1 (6 bases). Trimming took 4 bases from V and 7 from J, leaving 11 bases between them. Germline V gene lookup returns CDR1 SGHRS and CDR2 YFSETQ. The CDR3 length is 13 residues. The variable domain in full, with the rest retrieved from reference TRBV5-1 and TRBJ2-2, is KAGVTQTPRYLIKTRGQQVTLSCSPISGHRSVSWYQQTPGQGLQFLFEYFSETQRNKGNFPGRFSGRQFSNSRSEMNVSTLELGDSALYLCASSTRTDGELFFGEGSRLTVL.